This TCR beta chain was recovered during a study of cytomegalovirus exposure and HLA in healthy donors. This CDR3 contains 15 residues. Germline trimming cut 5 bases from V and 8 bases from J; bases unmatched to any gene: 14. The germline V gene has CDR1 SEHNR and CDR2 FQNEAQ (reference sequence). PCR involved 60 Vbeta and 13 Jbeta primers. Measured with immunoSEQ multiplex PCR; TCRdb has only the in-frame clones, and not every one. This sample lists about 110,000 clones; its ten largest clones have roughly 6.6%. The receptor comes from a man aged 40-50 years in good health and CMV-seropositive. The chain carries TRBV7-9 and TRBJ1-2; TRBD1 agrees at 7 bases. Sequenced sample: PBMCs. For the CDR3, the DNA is TGTGCCAGCAGCCCACCAGGGGGACCCTGGAGGGGCTACACCTTC. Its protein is CASSPPGGPWRGYTF.